The rows below give T cell receptor beta chains drawn from one sample of a study of response to subunit inactivated influenza vaccine. One entry per CDR3 protein, called by TCRdb with MiXCR from the RT-PCR reads. This table holds some 520,000 distinct CDR3 sequences, approximately 15% found once. Source: CD4+ T cells sorted from PBMCs, taken around 25 months after vaccination. These receptors were collected from a man between 50 and 69 years old who received an inactivated influenza vaccine. The CDR3 runs from the conserved cysteine through the conserved F or W. Fields, in order: J gene, V gene, D gene, clone size, CDR3 DNA, CDR3 protein. A D gene is named only where the DNA matches it firmly. The size entry is marked missing in some rows and otherwise reads once, few, many or a size class.

TRBJ2-3 | TRBV7-9 | TRBD2 | few | TGTGCCAGCAGCTGGCCTCTAGCGGGGGTTGGAGATACGCAGTATTTT | CASSWPLAGVGDTQYF
TRBJ2-4 | TRBV6-2/TRBV6-3 | - | few | TGTGCCAGCAGTACAATTGGACAGTCCCGCAAAAACATTCAGTACTTC | CASSTIGQSRKNIQYF
TRBJ2-2 | TRBV7-2 | - | - | TGTGCCAGCAGCTTAGTTCACACCGGGGAGCTGTTTTTT | CASSLVHTGELFF
TRBJ2-7 | TRBV7-8 | - | many | TGTGCCAGCAGCTTAGTCGCCTCCCGGGAGTCTTACGAGCAGTACTTC | CASSLVASRESYEQYF
TRBJ2-3 | TRBV5-1 | - | - | TGCGCCAGCAGGTCAGGGACTAGCACAGATACGCAGTATTTT | CASRSGTSTDTQYF
TRBJ2-3 | TRBV20-1 | TRBD2 | - | TGCAGTGCTAGAGGGCCCCTCAGCGGGAGGGCCGATACGCAGTATTTT | CSARGPLSGRADTQYF
TRBJ2-7 | TRBV20-1 | TRBD2 | - | TGCAGTGCTAAACCTCTGCCGACTAGCGGGAGAGGGAACGAGCAGTACTTC | CSAKPLPTSGRGNEQYF
TRBJ2-2 | TRBV7-9 | - | few | TGTGCCAGCAGCCTGGTTCGGACGGGGACGAACACCGGGGAGCTGTTTTTT | CASSLVRTGTNTGELFF
TRBJ1-1 | TRBV20-1 | - | - | TGCAGTGCTCCCACTGGGGGTTCAAGAGGAGCTTTCTTT | CSAPTGGSRGAFF
TRBJ2-3 | TRBV3-1 | TRBD2 | - | TGTGCCAGCAGCCCTAGCGGGCCGACAGATACGCAGTATTTT | CASSPSGPTDTQYF
TRBJ1-5 | TRBV5-6 | - | many | TGTGCCAGCAGCTTGGCCGGGGGTTATCAGCCCCAGCATTTT | CASSLAGGYQPQHF
TRBJ2-2 | TRBV20-1 | - | few | TGCAGTGCTCCCGCCCCTAGGAGGGGTGGGACCGGGGAGCTGTTTTTT | CSAPAPRRGGTGELFF
TRBJ2-2 | TRBV5-1 | - | few | TGCGCCAGCAGCTTGGCTAGGGGAGACACCGGGGAGCTGTTTTTT | CASSLARGDTGELFF
TRBJ1-2 | TRBV7-2 | - | few | TGTGCCAGCAGCCTCGACAGGTTCGGCTATGGCTACACCTTC | CASSLDRFGYGYTF
TRBJ1-1 | TRBV20-1 | - | few | TGCAGTGCTACCCGCCCCGAGAACACTGAAGCTTTCTTT | CSATRPENTEAFF
TRBJ2-1 | TRBV29-1 | - | - | TGCAGCGCCAACCGACAGGGAGGCAATGAGCAGTTCTTC | CSANRQGGNEQFF
TRBJ1-4 | TRBV20-1 | - | few | TGCAGTGCTTTAGGTTCTCAGGTCGGAGAAAAACTGTTTTTT | CSALGSQVGEKLFF
TRBJ2-1 | TRBV7-8 | TRBD2 | few | TGTGCCAGCAGCATCCTAGCGGGGGGGCATGAGCAGTTCTTC | CASSILAGGHEQFF
TRBJ2-4 | TRBV11-2 | - | - | TGTGCCAGCCTGAGTCCCCAGGATAGCATTCAGTACTTC | CASLSPQDSIQYF
TRBJ2-4 | TRBV12-3/TRBV12-4 | - | few | TGTGCCAGCAGCCGGGAGGGGGCGGGCAAAAACATTCAGTACTTC | CASSREGAGKNIQYF
TRBJ2-7 | TRBV20-1 | - | - | TGCAGTGCTAGAGCCGCTAGCGAGTTTTACGAGCAGTACTTC | CSARAASEFYEQYF
TRBJ2-3 | TRBV4-2 | TRBD2 | - | TGTGCCAGCAGCCAGGGCCCGGGACTAGCGGGAGATACGCAGTATTTT | CASSQGPGLAGDTQYF
TRBJ1-2 | TRBV9 | - | - | TGTGCCAGCAGCGCGGACGTGTACTATGGCTACACCTTC | CASSADVYYGYTF